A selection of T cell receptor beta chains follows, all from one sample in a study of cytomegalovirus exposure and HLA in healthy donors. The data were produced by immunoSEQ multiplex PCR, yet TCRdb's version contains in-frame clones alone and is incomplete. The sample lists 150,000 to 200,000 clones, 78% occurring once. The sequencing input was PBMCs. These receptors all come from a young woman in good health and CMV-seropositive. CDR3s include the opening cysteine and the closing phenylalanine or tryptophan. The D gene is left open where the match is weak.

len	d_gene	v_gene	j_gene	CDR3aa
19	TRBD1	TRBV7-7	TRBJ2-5	CASSPKGDRGPLYQETQYF
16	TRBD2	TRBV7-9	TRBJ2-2	CASSMTSGRPTGELFF
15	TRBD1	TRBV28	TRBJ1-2	CASSSGGPGQGGYTF
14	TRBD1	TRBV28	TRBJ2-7	CASSFDRGTYEQYF
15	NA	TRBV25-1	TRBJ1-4	CASSEYRGIGEKLFF
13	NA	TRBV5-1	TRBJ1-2	CASSLGSPYGYTF
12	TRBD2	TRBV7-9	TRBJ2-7	CASSPGGYEQYF
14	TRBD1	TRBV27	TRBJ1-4	CASSLVGQVEKLFF
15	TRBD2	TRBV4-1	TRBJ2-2	CASSQVAGGAGELFF
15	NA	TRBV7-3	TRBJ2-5	CASSRATEGQETQYF
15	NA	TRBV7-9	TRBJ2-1	CASSPTVSDYNEQFF
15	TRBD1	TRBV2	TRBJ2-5	CASREIGTGTETQYF
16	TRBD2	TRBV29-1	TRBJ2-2	CSVVAREGQNTGELFF
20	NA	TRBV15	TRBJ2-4	CATSRAQTGGLVVAKNIQYF
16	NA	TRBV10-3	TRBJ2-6	CAIYAGNVAGANVLTF
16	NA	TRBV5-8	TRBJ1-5	CASSSGTPTVNQPQHF
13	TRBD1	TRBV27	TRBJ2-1	CASSFGTDNEQFF
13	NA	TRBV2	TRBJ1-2	CASSETGYYGYTF
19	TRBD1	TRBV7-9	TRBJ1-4	CASRESGTGAFAANEKLFF
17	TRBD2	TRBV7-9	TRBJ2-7	CASSFRLAGPVGNEQYF
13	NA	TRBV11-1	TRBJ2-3	CASSLAEGSTQYF
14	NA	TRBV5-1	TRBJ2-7	CASSFGSGPYEQYF
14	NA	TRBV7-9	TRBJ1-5	CASSPHSSNQPQHF
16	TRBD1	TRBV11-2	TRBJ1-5	CASSYNRRGPNQPQHF
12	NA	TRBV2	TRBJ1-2	CASVTGFDGYTF
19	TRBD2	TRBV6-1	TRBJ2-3	CASSEAPGLAGGWTDTQYF
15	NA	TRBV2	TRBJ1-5	CASSIEGSANQPQHF
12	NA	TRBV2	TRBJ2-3	CASREGLDTQYF